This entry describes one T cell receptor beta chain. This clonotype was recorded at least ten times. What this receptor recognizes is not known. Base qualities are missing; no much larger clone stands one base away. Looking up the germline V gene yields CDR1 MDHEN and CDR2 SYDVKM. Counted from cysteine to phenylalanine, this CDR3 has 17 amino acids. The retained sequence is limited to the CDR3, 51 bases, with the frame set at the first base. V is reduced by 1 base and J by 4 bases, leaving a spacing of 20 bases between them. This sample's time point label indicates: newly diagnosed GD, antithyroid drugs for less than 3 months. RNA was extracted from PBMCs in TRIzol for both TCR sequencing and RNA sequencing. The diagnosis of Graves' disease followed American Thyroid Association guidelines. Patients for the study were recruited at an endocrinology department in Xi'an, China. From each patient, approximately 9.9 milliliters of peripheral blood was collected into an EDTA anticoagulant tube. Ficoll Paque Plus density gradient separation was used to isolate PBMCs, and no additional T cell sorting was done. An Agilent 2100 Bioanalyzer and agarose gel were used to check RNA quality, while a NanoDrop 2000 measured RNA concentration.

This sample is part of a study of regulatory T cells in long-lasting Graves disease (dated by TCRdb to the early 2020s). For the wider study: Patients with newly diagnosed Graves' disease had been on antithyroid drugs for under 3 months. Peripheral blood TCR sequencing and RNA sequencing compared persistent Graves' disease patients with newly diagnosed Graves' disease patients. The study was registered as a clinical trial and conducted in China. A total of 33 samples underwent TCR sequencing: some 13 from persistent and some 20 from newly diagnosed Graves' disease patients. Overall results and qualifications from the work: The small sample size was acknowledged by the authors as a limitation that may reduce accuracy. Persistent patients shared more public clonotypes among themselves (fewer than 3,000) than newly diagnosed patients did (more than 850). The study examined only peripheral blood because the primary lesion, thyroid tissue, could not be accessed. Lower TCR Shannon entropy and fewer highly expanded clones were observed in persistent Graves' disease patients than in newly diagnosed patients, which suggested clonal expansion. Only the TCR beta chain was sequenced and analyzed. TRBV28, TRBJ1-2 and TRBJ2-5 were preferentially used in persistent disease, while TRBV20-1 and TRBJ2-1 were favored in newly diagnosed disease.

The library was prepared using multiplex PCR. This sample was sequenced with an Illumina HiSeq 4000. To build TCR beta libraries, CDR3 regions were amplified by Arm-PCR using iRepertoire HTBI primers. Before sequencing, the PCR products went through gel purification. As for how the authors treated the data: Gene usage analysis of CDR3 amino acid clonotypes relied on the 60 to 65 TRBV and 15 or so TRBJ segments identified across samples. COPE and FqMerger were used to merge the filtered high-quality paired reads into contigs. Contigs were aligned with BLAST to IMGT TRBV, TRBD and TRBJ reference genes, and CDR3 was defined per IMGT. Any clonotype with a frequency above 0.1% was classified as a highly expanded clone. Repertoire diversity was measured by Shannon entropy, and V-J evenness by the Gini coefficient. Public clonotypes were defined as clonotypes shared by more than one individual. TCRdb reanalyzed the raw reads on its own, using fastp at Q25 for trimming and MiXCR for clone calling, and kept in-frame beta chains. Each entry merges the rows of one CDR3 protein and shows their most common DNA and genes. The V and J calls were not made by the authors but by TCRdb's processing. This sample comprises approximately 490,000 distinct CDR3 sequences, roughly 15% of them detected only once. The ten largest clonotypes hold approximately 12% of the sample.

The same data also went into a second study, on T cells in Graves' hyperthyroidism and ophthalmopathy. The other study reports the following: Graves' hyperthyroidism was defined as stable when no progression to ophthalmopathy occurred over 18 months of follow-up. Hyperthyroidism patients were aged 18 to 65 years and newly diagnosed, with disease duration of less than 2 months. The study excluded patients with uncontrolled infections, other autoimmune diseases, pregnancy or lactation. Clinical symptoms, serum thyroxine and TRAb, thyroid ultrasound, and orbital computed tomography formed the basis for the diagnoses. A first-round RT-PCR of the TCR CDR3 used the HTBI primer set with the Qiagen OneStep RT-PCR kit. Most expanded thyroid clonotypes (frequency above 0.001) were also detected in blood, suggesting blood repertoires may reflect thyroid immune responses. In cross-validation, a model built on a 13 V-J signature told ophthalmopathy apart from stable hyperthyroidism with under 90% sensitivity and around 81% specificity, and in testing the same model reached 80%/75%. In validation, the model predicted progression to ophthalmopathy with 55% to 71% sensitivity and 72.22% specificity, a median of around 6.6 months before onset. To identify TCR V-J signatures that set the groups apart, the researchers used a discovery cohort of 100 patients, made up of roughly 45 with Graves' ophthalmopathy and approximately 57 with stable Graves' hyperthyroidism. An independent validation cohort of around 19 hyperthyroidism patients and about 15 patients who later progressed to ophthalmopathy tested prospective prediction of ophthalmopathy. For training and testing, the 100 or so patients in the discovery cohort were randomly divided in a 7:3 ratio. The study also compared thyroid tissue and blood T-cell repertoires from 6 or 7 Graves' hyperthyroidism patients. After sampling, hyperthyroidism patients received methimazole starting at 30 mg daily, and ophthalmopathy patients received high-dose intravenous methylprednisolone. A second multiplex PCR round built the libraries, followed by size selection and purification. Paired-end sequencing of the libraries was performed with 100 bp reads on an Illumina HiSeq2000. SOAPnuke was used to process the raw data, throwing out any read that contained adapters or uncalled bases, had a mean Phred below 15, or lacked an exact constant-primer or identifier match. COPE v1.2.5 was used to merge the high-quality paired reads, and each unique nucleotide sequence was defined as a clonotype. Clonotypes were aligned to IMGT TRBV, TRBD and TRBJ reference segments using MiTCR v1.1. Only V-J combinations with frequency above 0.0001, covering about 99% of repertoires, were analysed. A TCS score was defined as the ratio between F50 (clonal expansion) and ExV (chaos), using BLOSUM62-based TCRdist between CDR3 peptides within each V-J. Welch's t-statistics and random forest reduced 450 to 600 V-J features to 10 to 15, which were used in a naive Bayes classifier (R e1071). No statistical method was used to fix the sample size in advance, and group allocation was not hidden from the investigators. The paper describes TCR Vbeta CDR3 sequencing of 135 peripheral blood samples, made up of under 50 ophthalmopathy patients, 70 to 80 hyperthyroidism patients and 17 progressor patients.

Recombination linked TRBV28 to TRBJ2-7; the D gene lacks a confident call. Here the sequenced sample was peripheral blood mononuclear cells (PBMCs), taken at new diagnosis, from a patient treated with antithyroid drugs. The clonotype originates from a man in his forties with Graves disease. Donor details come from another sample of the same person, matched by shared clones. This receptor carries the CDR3 CASSLSGLSSSWYEQYF. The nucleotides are TGTGCCAGCAGTTTATCTGGGCTTAGTAGCTCCTGGTACGAGCAGTACTTC. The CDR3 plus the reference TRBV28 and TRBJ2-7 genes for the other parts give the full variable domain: DVKVTQSSRYLVKRTGEKVFLECVQDMDHENMFWYRQDPGLGLRLIYFSYDVKMKEKGDIPEGYSVSREKKERFSLILESASTNQTSMYLCASSLSGLSSSWYEQYFGPGTRLTVT.